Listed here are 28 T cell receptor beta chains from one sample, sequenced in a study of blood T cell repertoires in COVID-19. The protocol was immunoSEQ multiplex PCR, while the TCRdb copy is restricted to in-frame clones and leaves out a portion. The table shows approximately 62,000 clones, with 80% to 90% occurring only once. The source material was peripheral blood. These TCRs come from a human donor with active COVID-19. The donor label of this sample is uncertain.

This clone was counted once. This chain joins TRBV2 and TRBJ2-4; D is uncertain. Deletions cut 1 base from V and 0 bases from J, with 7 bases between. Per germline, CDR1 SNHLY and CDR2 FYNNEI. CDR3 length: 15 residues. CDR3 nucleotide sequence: TGTGCCAGCAGTGAAGGAGCCCCAGCCAAAAACATTCAGTACTTC. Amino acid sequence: CASSEGAPAKNIQYF.

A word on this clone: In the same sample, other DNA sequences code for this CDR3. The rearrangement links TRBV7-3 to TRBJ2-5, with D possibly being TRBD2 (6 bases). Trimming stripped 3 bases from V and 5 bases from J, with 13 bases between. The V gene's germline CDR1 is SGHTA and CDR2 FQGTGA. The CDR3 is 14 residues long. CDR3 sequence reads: CASSFGGPGETQYF. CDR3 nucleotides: TGTGCCAGCAGCTTTGGAGGGCCGGGGGAGACCCAGTACTTC. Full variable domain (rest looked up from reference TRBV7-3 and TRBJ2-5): GAGVSQTPSNKVTEKGKYVELRCDPISGHTALYWYRQSLGQGPEFLIYFQGTGAADDSGLPNDRFFAVRPEGSVSTLKIQRTERGDSAVYLCASSFGGPGETQYFGPGTRLLVL.

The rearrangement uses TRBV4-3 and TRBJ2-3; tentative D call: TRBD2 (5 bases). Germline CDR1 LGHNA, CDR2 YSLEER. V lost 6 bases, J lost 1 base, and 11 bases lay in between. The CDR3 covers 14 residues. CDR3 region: CASSRAEGTDTQYF. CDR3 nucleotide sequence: TGCGCCAGCAGTCGAGCGGAAGGCACAGATACGCAGTATTTT.

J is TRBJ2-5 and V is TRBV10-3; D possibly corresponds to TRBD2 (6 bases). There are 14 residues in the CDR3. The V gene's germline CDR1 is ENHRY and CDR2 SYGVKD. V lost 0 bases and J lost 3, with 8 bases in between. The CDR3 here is CAISESAGKETQYF. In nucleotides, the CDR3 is TGTGCCATCAGTGAGTCTGCGGGGAAAGAGACCCAGTACTTC.

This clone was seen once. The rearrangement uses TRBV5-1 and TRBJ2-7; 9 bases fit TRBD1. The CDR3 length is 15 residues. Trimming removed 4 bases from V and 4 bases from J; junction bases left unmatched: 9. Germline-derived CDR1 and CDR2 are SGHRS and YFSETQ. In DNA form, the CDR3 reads TGCGCCAGCAGCGAGATGACAGGGGGGGAGTACGAGCAGTACTTC. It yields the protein CASSEMTGGEYEQYF. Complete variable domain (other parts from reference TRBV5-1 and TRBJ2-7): KAGVTQTPRYLIKTRGQQVTLSCSPISGHRSVSWYQQTPGQGLQFLFEYFSETQRNKGNFPGRFSGRQFSNSRSEMNVSTLELGDSALYLCASSEMTGGEYEQYFGPGTRLTVT.

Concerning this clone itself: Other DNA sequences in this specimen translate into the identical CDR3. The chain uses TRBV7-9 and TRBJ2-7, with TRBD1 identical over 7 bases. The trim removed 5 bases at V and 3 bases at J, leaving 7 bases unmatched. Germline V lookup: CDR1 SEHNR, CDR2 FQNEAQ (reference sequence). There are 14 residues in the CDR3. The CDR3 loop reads CASSPRDSSYEQYF. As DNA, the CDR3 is TGTGCCAGCAGCCCCCGGGACAGCAGCTACGAGCAGTACTTC.

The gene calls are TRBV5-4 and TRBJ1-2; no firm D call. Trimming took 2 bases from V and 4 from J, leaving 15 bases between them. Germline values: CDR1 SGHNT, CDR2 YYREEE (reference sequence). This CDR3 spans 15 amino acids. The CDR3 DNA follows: TGTGCCAGCAGCTTACAACAGTTGCTGGGCTATGGCTACACCTTC. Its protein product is CASSLQQLLGYGYTF.

The CDR3 region is CASSLTGRNTEAFF. DNA of the CDR3: TGTGCCAGTAGTCTCACAGGGAGGAACACTGAAGCTTTCTTT. J is TRBJ1-1 and V is TRBV19, with a possible D match to TRBD1 (6 bases). Trimming pared 5 bases from V and 1 base from J, leaving 11 bases between. Germline V gives CDR1 LNHDA, CDR2 SQIVND (reference sequence). The CDR3 runs to 14 residues.

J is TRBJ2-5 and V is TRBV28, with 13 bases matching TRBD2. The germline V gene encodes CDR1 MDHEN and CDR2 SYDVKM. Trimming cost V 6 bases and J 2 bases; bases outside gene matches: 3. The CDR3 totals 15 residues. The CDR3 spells CASSRTSGGQETQYF. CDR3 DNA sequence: TGTGCCAGCAGCCGGACTAGCGGGGGACAAGAGACCCAGTACTTC.

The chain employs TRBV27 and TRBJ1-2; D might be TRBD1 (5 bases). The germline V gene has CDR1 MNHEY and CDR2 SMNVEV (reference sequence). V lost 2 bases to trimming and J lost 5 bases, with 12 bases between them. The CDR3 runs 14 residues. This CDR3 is CASSLRVGDYGYTF. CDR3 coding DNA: TGTGCCAGCAGTTTAAGGGTAGGGGATTATGGCTACACCTTC.

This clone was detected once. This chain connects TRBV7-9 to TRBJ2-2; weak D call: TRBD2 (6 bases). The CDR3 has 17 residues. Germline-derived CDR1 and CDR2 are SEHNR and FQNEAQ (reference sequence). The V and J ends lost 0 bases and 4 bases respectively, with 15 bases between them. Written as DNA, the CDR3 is TGTGCCAGCAGCTTAGCAAGCGGAGGGATGGTCACCGGGGAGCTGTTTTTT. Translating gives CASSLASGGMVTGELFF.

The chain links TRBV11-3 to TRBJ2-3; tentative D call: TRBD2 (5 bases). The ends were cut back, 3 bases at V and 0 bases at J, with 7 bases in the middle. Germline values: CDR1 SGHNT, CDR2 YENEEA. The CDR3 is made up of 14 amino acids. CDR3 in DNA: TGTGCCAGCAGCTTGGGGAGAAGCACAGATACGCAGTATTTT. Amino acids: CASSLGRSTDTQYF.

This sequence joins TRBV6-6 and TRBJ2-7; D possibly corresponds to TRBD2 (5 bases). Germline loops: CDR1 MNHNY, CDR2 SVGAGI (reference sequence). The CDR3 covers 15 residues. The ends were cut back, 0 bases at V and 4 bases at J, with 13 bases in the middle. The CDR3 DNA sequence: TGTGCCAGCAGTTACTCGCATGGGTCGGGATACGAGCAGTACTTC. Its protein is CASSYSHGSGYEQYF.

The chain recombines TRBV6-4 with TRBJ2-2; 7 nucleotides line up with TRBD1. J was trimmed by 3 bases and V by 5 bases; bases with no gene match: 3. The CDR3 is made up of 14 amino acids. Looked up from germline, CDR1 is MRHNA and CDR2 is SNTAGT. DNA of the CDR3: TGTGCCAGCAGTTTAACAGGGGACACCGGGGAGCTGTTTTTT. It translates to CASSLTGDTGELFF.

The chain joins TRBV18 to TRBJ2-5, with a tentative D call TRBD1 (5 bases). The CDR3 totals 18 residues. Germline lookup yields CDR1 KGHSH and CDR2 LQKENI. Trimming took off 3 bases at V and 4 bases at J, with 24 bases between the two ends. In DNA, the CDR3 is TGTGCCAGCTCACCGTCGAAGCAGACAGTGAATAGGGGAGAGACCCAGTACTTC. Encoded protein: CASSPSKQTVNRGETQYF.

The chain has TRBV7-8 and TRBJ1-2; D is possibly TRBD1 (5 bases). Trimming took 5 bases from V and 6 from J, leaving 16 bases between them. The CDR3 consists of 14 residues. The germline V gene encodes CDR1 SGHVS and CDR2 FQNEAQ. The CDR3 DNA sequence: TGTGCCAGCAGCCTCCTCCCCCAGACAGATGGCTACACCTTC. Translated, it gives CASSLLPQTDGYTF.

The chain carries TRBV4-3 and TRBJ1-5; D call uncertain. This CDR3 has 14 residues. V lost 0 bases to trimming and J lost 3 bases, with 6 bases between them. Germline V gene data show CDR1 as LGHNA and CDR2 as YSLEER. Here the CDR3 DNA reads TGCGCCAGCAGCCAAGATCAGTTCAATCAGCCCCAGCATTTT. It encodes CASSQDQFNQPQHF.

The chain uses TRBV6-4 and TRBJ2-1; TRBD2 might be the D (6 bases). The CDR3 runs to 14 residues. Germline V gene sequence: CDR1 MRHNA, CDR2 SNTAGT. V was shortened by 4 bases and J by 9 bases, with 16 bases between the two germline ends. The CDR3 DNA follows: TGTGCCAGCAGTGTCACTAGCATTTTGAGTGAGCAGTTCTTC. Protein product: CASSVTSILSEQFF.

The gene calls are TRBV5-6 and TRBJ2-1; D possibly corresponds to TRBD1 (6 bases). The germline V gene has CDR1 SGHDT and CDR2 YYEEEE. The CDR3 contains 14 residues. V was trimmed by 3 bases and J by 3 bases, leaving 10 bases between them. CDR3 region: CASSSGTHYNEQFF. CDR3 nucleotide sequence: TGTGCCAGCAGCTCCGGGACACACTACAATGAGCAGTTCTTC. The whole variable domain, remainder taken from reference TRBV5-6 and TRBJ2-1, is DAGVTQSPTHLIKTRGQQVTLRCSPKSGHDTVSWYQQALGQGPQFIFQYYEEEERQRGNFPDRFSGHQFPNYSSELNVNALLLGDSALYLCASSSGTHYNEQFFGPGTRLTVL.

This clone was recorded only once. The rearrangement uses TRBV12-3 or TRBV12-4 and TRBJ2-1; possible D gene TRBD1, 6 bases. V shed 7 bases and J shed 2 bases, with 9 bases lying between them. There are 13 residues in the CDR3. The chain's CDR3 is CASIQGPYNEQFF. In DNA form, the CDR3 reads TGTGCCAGCATACAGGGCCCCTACAATGAGCAGTTCTTC.

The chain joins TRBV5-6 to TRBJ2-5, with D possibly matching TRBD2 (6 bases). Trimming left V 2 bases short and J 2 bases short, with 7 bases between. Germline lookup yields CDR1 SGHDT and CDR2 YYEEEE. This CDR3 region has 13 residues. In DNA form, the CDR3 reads TGTGCCAGCAGCTTCGGGACTCAAGAGACCCAGTACTTC. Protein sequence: CASSFGTQETQYF.

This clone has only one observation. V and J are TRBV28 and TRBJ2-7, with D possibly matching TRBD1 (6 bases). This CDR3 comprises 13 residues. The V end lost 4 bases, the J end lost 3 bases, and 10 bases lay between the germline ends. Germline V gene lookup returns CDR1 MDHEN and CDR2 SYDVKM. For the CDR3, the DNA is TGTGCCAGCAGTTCAGGGGTGGGCTACGAGCAGTACTTC. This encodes CASSSGVGYEQYF. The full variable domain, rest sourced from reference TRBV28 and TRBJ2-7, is DVKVTQSSRYLVKRTGEKVFLECVQDMDHENMFWYRQDPGLGLRLIYFSYDVKMKEKGDIPEGYSVSREKKERFSLILESASTNQTSMYLCASSSGVGYEQYFGPGTRLTVT.

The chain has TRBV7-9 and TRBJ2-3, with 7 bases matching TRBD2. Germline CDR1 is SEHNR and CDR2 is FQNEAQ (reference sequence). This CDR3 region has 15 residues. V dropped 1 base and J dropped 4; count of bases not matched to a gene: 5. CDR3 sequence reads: CASSLVASGADTQYF. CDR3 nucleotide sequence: TGTGCCAGCAGCTTAGTGGCTAGCGGTGCAGATACGCAGTATTTT.

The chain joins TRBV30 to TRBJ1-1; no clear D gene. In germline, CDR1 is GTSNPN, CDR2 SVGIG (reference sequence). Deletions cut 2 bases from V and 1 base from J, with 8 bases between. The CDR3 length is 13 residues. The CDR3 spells CAWSRERNTEAFF. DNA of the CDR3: TGTGCCTGGAGTCGGGAGCGGAACACTGAAGCTTTCTTT.

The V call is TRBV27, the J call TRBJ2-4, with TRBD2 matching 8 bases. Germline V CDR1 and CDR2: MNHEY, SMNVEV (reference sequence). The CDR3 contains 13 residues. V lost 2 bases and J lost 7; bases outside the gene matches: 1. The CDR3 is CASSLREGNIQYF. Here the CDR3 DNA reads TGTGCCAGCAGTTTACGGGAGGGTAACATTCAGTACTTC.

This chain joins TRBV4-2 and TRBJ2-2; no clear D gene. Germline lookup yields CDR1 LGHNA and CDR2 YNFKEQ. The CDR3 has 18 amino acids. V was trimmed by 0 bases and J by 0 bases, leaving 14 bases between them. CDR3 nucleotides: TGTGCCAGCAGCCAAGATAACATTAACGGAGCGAACACCGGGGAGCTGTTTTTT. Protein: CASSQDNINGANTGELFF.

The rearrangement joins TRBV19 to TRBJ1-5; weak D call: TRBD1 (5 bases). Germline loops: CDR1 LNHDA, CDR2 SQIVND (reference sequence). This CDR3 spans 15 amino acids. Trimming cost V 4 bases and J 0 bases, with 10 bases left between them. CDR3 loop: CASSSRQFSNQPQHF. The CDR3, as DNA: TGTGCCAGTAGTAGTCGACAGTTTAGCAATCAGCCCCAGCATTTT. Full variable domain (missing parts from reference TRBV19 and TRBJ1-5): DGGITQSPKYLFRKEGQNVTLSCEQNLNHDAMYWYRQDPGQGLRLIYYSQIVNDFQKGDIAEGYSVSREKKESFPLTVTSAQKNPTAFYLCASSSRQFSNQPQHFGDGTRLSIL.

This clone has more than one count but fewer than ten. DNA for the CDR3: TGTGCCAGCGGGGGGACTGATACGTGGGATACGCAGTATTTT. This gives the protein CASGGTDTWDTQYF. J is TRBJ2-3 and V is TRBV27, with D possibly matching TRBD2 (6 bases). Germline CDR1 reads MNHEY; CDR2 reads SMNVEV (reference sequence). Trimming removed 8 bases at V and 6 bases at J, with 18 bases between. This CDR3 region has 14 residues.